This entry is about one TCR beta chain. Antigen specificity is unknown. These data belong to a study of T cell responses to AZD1222 COVID-19 vaccine. Study-level points and caveats: Donors, mostly white British, included more females; clonal diversity was possibly underestimated. Of spike-specific TCRs, nearly half reportedly target regions left unmutated in variants. Across the whole spike, CD4 TCRs peaked at regions 160-218 and 743-854.

Clones were read by immunoSEQ multiplex PCR, and TCRdb kept only the in-frame ones, dropping some. The sample includes around 130,000 clones, roughly 91% of them seen just once. Germline CDR1 and CDR2: MNHNY and SVGAGI (reference sequence). The CDR3 loop spans 11 amino acids. Trimming removed 7 bases at V and 5 bases at J, with 8 bases between. The sequence was collected from an adult in good health. The sample in question was peripheral blood, obtained on day 0 of AZD1222 vaccination. The chain employs TRBV6-6 and TRBJ1-1; D remains ambiguous. In DNA, the CDR3 is TGTGCCAGCACTCTCGGTACTGAAGCTTTCTTT. Residues: CASTLGTEAFF.